Detailed here is one TCR beta chain. V was clipped by 4 bases and J by 3 bases, with 13 bases between them. This CDR3 spans 14 amino acids. CDR1 and CDR2 (germline): SGHRS, YFSETQ. Repertoires were generated with immunoSEQ multiplex PCR, while TCRdb's copy carries only in-frame clones and drops some. The table includes 65,000 to 95,000 clones, roughly 94% detected once. This sample was taken from a study of T cell changes during pregnancy in multiple sclerosis. This sequence originates from a female donor in good health, enrolled as a control in a pregnancy study. The sequenced sample was peripheral blood, obtained in the second trimester of pregnancy. The gene calls are TRBV5-1 and TRBJ1-1, with a possible D match to TRBD1 (5 bases). The CDR3 reads CASSPAGGYTEAFF. The CDR3 DNA sequence: TGCGCCAGCAGCCCGGCCGGGGGTTACACTGAAGCTTTCTTT.